This TCR beta chain was documented in a study of PD-1 blockade in classical Hodgkin lymphoma. Study outcomes and limitations: Baseline diversity resembling that of newly diagnosed patients was seen in complete responders.

Some clones are missing from TCRdb's copy, which holds only in-frame ones; the method was immunoSEQ multiplex PCR. This sample has some 100,000 clones, with around nine tenths found just once. Trimming took 4 bases from V and 5 from J; bases not matched to a gene: 7. The CDR3 extends over 16 amino acids. Germline CDR1 and CDR2: LNHDA and SQIVND (reference sequence). All trial patients relapsed after autologous stem cell transplantation. Of note for this clone: What it binds is unknown.

This sample comprised peripheral blood mononuclear cells (PBMCs), obtained at baseline. The V gene is TRBV19, the J gene TRBJ1-4, with 10 positions matching TRBD1. The clonotype originates from a human donor with classical Hodgkin lymphoma. CDR3 in amino acids: CASSTPRTGGNEKLFF. The CDR3 DNA sequence: TGTGCCAGTAGTACTCCTCGGACAGGGGGAAATGAAAAACTGTTTTTT.